The T cell receptor (beta chain) described here comes from a study of T cells in Graves' hyperthyroidism and ophthalmopathy. This clonotype was detected only a few times. The germline V and J ends were trimmed by 3 bases and 2 bases, with 14 bases remaining between them. The CDR3 runs to 15 residues. The V gene's germline CDR1 is WSHSY and CDR2 SAAADI. Using RNA transcripts as the source, TCR beta CDR3 regions were amplified. First-round RT-PCR with HTBI primers amplified the TCR CDR3 region. From the multiplex PCR reads, TCRdb called clonotypes with MiXCR, one entry per CDR3 protein. The sample lists about 610,000 distinct CDR3 sequences; roughly 15% were seen once. In the ophthalmopathy cohort, Clinical Activity Score was at least 3, NOSPECS grade at least 4, and duration under 3 months.

The specimen sequenced was blood. The chain employs TRBV10-2 and TRBJ2-7; no definite D call. This sequence originates from a woman between 40 and 50 years old with Graves' ophthalmopathy. The CDR3 spells CASSEGETMAYEQYF. The DNA of the CDR3 is TGCGCCAGCAGTGAAGGCGAGACGATGGCCTACGAGCAGTACTTC.